The table lists the clone carrying this TCR beta chain with a few counts. Here immunoSEQ multiplex PCR was the method, and the copy in TCRdb shows in-frame clones only, minus some. This table holds about 660,000 clones, 80% to 90% found once. V lost 6 bases, J lost 0 bases, and 9 bases stayed unmatched. The CDR3 is 16 residues long. CDR1 and CDR2 from the germline V gene are WNHNN and SYGVQD (reference sequence). These data belong to a study of shared T cell receptors in the human thymus. These data were also reused for a study on human thymus T cells. That paper states: Congenital heart defects were the reason for the corrective surgery that the donors, healthy Finnish infants, were having. Resections from corrective heart surgery provided thymus tissue. Seemingly biased V and J gene usage marked thymic and blood repertoires. Related research described thymic repertoires that were highly overlapping among unrelated individuals.

The TCR comes from a boy under two years old with a congenital heart defect. Sequencing input: thymocytes. This chain uses TRBV10-1 with TRBJ1-1; 8 nucleotides align to TRBD1. The DNA for the CDR3 is TGCGCCAGCAGCCCAGGGGGCTCAAGGATGAACACTGAAGCTTTCTTT. Protein sequence: CASSPGGSRMNTEAFF.